The clone carrying this T cell receptor (beta chain) was seen only once. The protocol was immunoSEQ multiplex PCR, while the TCRdb copy is restricted to in-frame clones and leaves out a portion. The table lists roughly 180,000 clones, around three quarters of them singletons. These data come from a study of cytotoxic CD8 clonotypes in ibrutinib-treated CLL. Sequences were derived from PBMCs, sampled after 24 months of ibrutinib treatment. The origin of this receptor is a human donor with chronic lymphocytic leukemia.

The CDR3 is CASSLRTGGAYEQYF. The DNA of the CDR3 is TGCGCCAGCAGCCTTCGGACAGGGGGGGCCTACGAGCAGTACTTC. The rearrangement joins TRBV4-3 to TRBJ2-7; 10 bases are a match to TRBD1. Germline V gene lookup returns CDR1 LGHNA and CDR2 YSLEER. The CDR3 totals 15 residues. J gave up 2 bases and V 4 bases, and 5 bases lay outside the gene matches.